The rows below give T cell receptor beta chains drawn from one sample of a study of cytomegalovirus exposure and HLA in healthy donors. Sequenced by immunoSEQ multiplex PCR; TCRdb stores in-frame clones only, minus some. Here the sample spans about 310,000 clones, roughly 86% being singletons. The specimen sequenced was PBMCs. The receptors were gathered from a man aged 25-40 years in good health and CMV-seronegative. CDR3s include the opening cysteine and the closing phenylalanine or tryptophan. Fields, in order: J gene, D gene, V gene, clone size, CDR3 DNA, CDR3 protein. A D gene is named only where the DNA matches it firmly. Not every row has a clone size; where given, it reads once, few, many or a size class.

j_gene: TRBJ2-5
d_gene: -
v_gene: TRBV29-1
abundance: -
CDR3nt: TGCAGCGTTGAAGGAGGCGGGGCGCCCCAAGAGACCCAGTACTTC
CDR3aa: CSVEGGGAPQETQYF

j_gene: TRBJ1-2
d_gene: TRBD1
v_gene: TRBV5-5
abundance: -
CDR3nt: TGTGCCAGCAGCCTGGACAGGGGCTGGGGCTACACCTTC
CDR3aa: CASSLDRGWGYTF

j_gene: TRBJ2-7
d_gene: -
v_gene: TRBV29-1
abundance: -
CDR3nt: TGCAGCGTTGCCGCAGGGATCGAGCAGTACTTC
CDR3aa: CSVAAGIEQYF

j_gene: TRBJ1-5
d_gene: -
v_gene: TRBV6-1
abundance: once
CDR3nt: TGTGCCTTGGACAGCAAAGGCAATCAGCCCCAGCATTTT
CDR3aa: CALDSKGNQPQHF

j_gene: TRBJ2-7
d_gene: TRBD1
v_gene: TRBV5-1
abundance: once
CDR3nt: TGCGCCAGCAGGACAGGGGGCCCGACCCTGTACGAGCAGTACTTC
CDR3aa: CASRTGGPTLYEQYF

j_gene: TRBJ2-5
d_gene: TRBD2
v_gene: TRBV11-2
abundance: -
CDR3nt: TGTGCCAGCAGCCGTAGCCGGGGACTAGGGGAGACCCAGTACTTC
CDR3aa: CASSRSRGLGETQYF

j_gene: TRBJ1-4
d_gene: TRBD1
v_gene: TRBV7-9
abundance: -
CDR3nt: TGTGCCAGCAGCCTGGGACAGTTTCTTGCAACTAATGAAAAACTGTTTTTT
CDR3aa: CASSLGQFLATNEKLFF

j_gene: TRBJ2-5
d_gene: -
v_gene: TRBV27
abundance: -
CDR3nt: TGTGCCAGCACCGCTAGTGGACTTTCGGGGGAGACCCAGTACTTC
CDR3aa: CASTASGLSGETQYF

j_gene: TRBJ1-2
d_gene: -
v_gene: TRBV4-3
abundance: -
CDR3nt: TGCGCCAGCAGCGAAGACCGCGAAACAGGGATCCTCTATGGCTACACCTTC
CDR3aa: CASSEDRETGILYGYTF

j_gene: TRBJ1-2
d_gene: -
v_gene: TRBV29-1
abundance: -
CDR3nt: TGCAGCGTTGGTGCCCGGGTCCCCAGGGCTTTGGGGGGCTACACCTTC
CDR3aa: CSVGARVPRALGGYTF

j_gene: TRBJ2-3
d_gene: -
v_gene: TRBV15
abundance: -
CDR3nt: TGTGCCACCAGCAGAGGCGGGGAAACAGATACGCAGTATTTT
CDR3aa: CATSRGGETDTQYF

j_gene: TRBJ2-5
d_gene: TRBD1
v_gene: TRBV5-4
abundance: -
CDR3nt: TGTGCCAGCAGTTTTAACAGGGGGTCAGAGACCCAGTACTTC
CDR3aa: CASSFNRGSETQYF

j_gene: TRBJ2-1
d_gene: -
v_gene: TRBV5-6
abundance: once
CDR3nt: TGTGCCAGCAGCCCGCGACTAGTAAGCTCGAATGAGCAGTTCTTC
CDR3aa: CASSPRLVSSNEQFF

j_gene: TRBJ2-5
d_gene: TRBD1
v_gene: TRBV2
abundance: -
CDR3nt: TGTGCCAGCGGAACAGGGGTCGAGACCCAGTACTTC
CDR3aa: CASGTGVETQYF

j_gene: TRBJ1-2
d_gene: -
v_gene: TRBV6-6
abundance: -
CDR3nt: TGTGCCAGCAGTTACCCCCCGGCAGGAGGCTACACCTTC
CDR3aa: CASSYPPAGGYTF

j_gene: TRBJ2-7
d_gene: -
v_gene: TRBV7-9
abundance: -
CDR3nt: TGTGCCAGCAGCCACGAGGTCCGACGCAGCTCCTACGAGCAGTACTTC
CDR3aa: CASSHEVRRSSYEQYF

j_gene: TRBJ2-5
d_gene: -
v_gene: TRBV7-9
abundance: once
CDR3nt: TGTGCCAGCAGCAGAGTTCAGGGAACCGAGACCCAGTACTTC
CDR3aa: CASSRVQGTETQYF

j_gene: TRBJ2-7
d_gene: TRBD2
v_gene: TRBV4-1
abundance: -
CDR3nt: TGCGCCAGCAGGTGGACTAGCGGGGCCCAGGGAGAGCAGTACTTC
CDR3aa: CASRWTSGAQGEQYF

j_gene: TRBJ1-2
d_gene: -
v_gene: TRBV25-1
abundance: few
CDR3nt: TGTGCCAGCAGTGAAATCGGGAACTATGGCTACACCTTC
CDR3aa: CASSEIGNYGYTF

j_gene: TRBJ2-5
d_gene: TRBD2
v_gene: TRBV19
abundance: -
CDR3nt: TGTGCCAGTAGTAGTGGGGGGGGGACCCAGTACTTC
CDR3aa: CASSSGGGTQYF

j_gene: TRBJ1-3
d_gene: -
v_gene: TRBV2
abundance: -
CDR3nt: TGTGCCAGCAGGGGGGACTTCCAGGGAAACACCATATATTTT
CDR3aa: CASRGDFQGNTIYF

j_gene: TRBJ2-1
d_gene: -
v_gene: TRBV19
abundance: -
CDR3nt: TGTGCCAGTAGTACCCCAGGGGCGAAGCAAGGGCAGTTCTTC
CDR3aa: CASSTPGAKQGQFF

j_gene: TRBJ2-5
d_gene: TRBD1
v_gene: TRBV6-4
abundance: -
CDR3nt: TGTGCCAGCAGTGACGACAGGGTTAAGTCGGTGGCCGTCCGAGAGACCCAGTACTTC
CDR3aa: CASSDDRVKSVAVRETQYF

j_gene: TRBJ1-2
d_gene: -
v_gene: TRBV4-3
abundance: once
CDR3nt: TGCGCCAGCAGCCTCGGAGACCGGGACATAAACTATGGCTACACCTTC
CDR3aa: CASSLGDRDINYGYTF

j_gene: TRBJ2-5
d_gene: TRBD2
v_gene: TRBV14
abundance: -
CDR3nt: TGTGCCAGCAGCCCGGCCTCGGGAGGGACCCAGTACTTC
CDR3aa: CASSPASGGTQYF

j_gene: TRBJ1-4
d_gene: -
v_gene: TRBV20-1
abundance: few
CDR3nt: TGCATGACGGGTAATGAAAAACTGTTTTTT
CDR3aa: CMTGNEKLFF

j_gene: TRBJ2-5
d_gene: -
v_gene: TRBV4-3
abundance: -
CDR3nt: TGCGCCAGCAGCCAAGGAGCAGGGGGGGAGACCCAGTACTTC
CDR3aa: CASSQGAGGETQYF

j_gene: TRBJ1-2
d_gene: -
v_gene: TRBV7-6
abundance: few
CDR3nt: TGTGCCAGCAGCTTAGGAGAGAACTATGGCTACACCTTC
CDR3aa: CASSLGENYGYTF

j_gene: TRBJ1-1
d_gene: -
v_gene: TRBV5-4
abundance: -
CDR3nt: TGTGCCAGCACTCACCCAGGGGAAACTAACGGTGAAGCTTTCTTT
CDR3aa: CASTHPGETNGEAFF

j_gene: TRBJ2-7
d_gene: TRBD1
v_gene: TRBV5-1
abundance: -
CDR3nt: TGCGCCAGCAGGACAGGGGCCGACTACTACGAGCAGTACTTC
CDR3aa: CASRTGADYYEQYF